This is a list of T cell receptor beta chains from one sample in a study of T cell changes during pregnancy in multiple sclerosis. Assay used: immunoSEQ multiplex PCR; TCRdb lists only in-frame clones, some missing. This table holds around 71,000 clones, about 91% found once. The sequencing here drew on peripheral blood, taken after pregnancy. Receptors originate from a female donor with multiple sclerosis, enrolled in a pregnancy study. Both conserved end residues are part of each CDR3. The D gene is left open where the match is weak. The size of a clone is reported for some rows only, either as once, few or many, or as a class for expanded clones.

v_gene: TRBV9; abundance: .; j_gene: TRBJ2-7; d_gene: TRBD1; CDR3nt: TGTGCCAGCAGCGTAGTGGGACAGGGTGCCGAGCAGTACTTC; CDR3aa: CASSVVGQGAEQYF
v_gene: TRBV30; abundance: few; j_gene: TRBJ1-2; d_gene: .; CDR3nt: TGTGCCTGGAGTGTCTCAGCTAACTATGGCTACACCTTC; CDR3aa: CAWSVSANYGYTF
v_gene: TRBV21-1; abundance: .; j_gene: TRBJ2-7; d_gene: .; CDR3nt: TGTGCCAAAACCACAGGGGACTACGAGCAGTACTTC; CDR3aa: CAKTTGDYEQYF
v_gene: TRBV6-6; abundance: .; j_gene: TRBJ2-5; d_gene: .; CDR3nt: TGTGCCAGCAGTTCAGCGGAGTACCAAGAGACCCAGTACTTC; CDR3aa: CASSSAEYQETQYF
v_gene: TRBV28; abundance: .; j_gene: TRBJ1-4; d_gene: .; CDR3nt: TGTGCCAGCTTCGGGGGGGCTAATGAAAAACTGTTTTTT; CDR3aa: CASFGGANEKLFF
v_gene: TRBV10-3; abundance: .; j_gene: TRBJ1-5; d_gene: .; CDR3nt: TGTGCCATCAGTGATACAGGGTATGAGGGTCAAAGCAATCAGCCCCAGCATTTT; CDR3aa: CAISDTGYEGQSNQPQHF
v_gene: TRBV5-1; abundance: .; j_gene: TRBJ2-1; d_gene: TRBD2; CDR3nt: TGCGCCAGCAACCCCTGGGGGACTAGCGGGCCTCACAATGAGCAGTTCTTC; CDR3aa: CASNPWGTSGPHNEQFF
v_gene: TRBV7-2; abundance: .; j_gene: TRBJ2-3; d_gene: TRBD2; CDR3nt: TGTGCCAGCAGCCTTAGCGGGAGGGGAGATACGCAGTATTTT; CDR3aa: CASSLSGRGDTQYF
v_gene: TRBV2; abundance: once; j_gene: TRBJ2-2; d_gene: .; CDR3nt: TGTGCCAGCAGCACTAGTTTTGGGGAGCTGTTTTTT; CDR3aa: CASSTSFGELFF
v_gene: TRBV5-6; abundance: .; j_gene: TRBJ2-4; d_gene: .; CDR3nt: TGTGCCAGCAGCTTAAAAAGGACTCAAAACATTCAGTACTTC; CDR3aa: CASSLKRTQNIQYF
v_gene: TRBV4-3; abundance: .; j_gene: TRBJ2-5; d_gene: TRBD2; CDR3nt: TGCGCCAGCAGCCACAATCCGGGACTAGCGGTAGGGGAGACCCAGTACTTC; CDR3aa: CASSHNPGLAVGETQYF
v_gene: TRBV27; abundance: .; j_gene: TRBJ2-7; d_gene: TRBD2; CDR3nt: TGTGCCAGCAGTTTATCGGTAGCGGGAGTCTACGAGCAGTACTTC; CDR3aa: CASSLSVAGVYEQYF
v_gene: TRBV5-1; abundance: .; j_gene: TRBJ1-1; d_gene: .; CDR3nt: TGCGCCAGCAGCTTGGAGCGGGGGGTTGGCACTGAAGCTTTCTTT; CDR3aa: CASSLERGVGTEAFF
v_gene: TRBV4-1; abundance: .; j_gene: TRBJ1-2; d_gene: TRBD1; CDR3nt: TGCGCCAGCAGCCTTGCATATCAGGGGGCAGGTGGCTACACCTTC; CDR3aa: CASSLAYQGAGGYTF
v_gene: TRBV28; abundance: .; j_gene: TRBJ2-2; d_gene: TRBD2; CDR3nt: TGTGCCAGCAGCCCCCTAGTGGCGGGAGGCACCGGGGAGCTGTTTTTT; CDR3aa: CASSPLVAGGTGELFF
v_gene: TRBV5-4; abundance: .; j_gene: TRBJ2-7; d_gene: TRBD1; CDR3nt: TGTGCCAGCAGCTGGAGACAGGGGTTGGGCGACGAGCAGTACTTC; CDR3aa: CASSWRQGLGDEQYF
v_gene: TRBV7-9; abundance: once; j_gene: TRBJ2-1; d_gene: .; CDR3nt: TGTGCCAGCAGGGATTCGCGGGTCACCTACAATGAGCAGTTCTTC; CDR3aa: CASRDSRVTYNEQFF
v_gene: TRBV4-3; abundance: .; j_gene: TRBJ2-3; d_gene: .; CDR3nt: TGCGCCAGCAGCCAAGATTTGGACTGGGACACAGATACGCAGTATTTT; CDR3aa: CASSQDLDWDTDTQYF
v_gene: TRBV27; abundance: .; j_gene: TRBJ2-7; d_gene: TRBD2; CDR3nt: TGTGCCAGCAGTCCGGGACTAGCGGACTACGAGCAGTACTTC; CDR3aa: CASSPGLADYEQYF
v_gene: TRBV5-1; abundance: .; j_gene: TRBJ2-3; d_gene: .; CDR3nt: TGCGCCAGCAGCTTTAGCCCTAGTGCTAGCACAGATACGCAGTATTTT; CDR3aa: CASSFSPSASTDTQYF
v_gene: TRBV7-2; abundance: .; j_gene: TRBJ1-1; d_gene: .; CDR3nt: TGTGCCAGCAGCTTCGGACTCACCGGGACTGAAGCTTTCTTT; CDR3aa: CASSFGLTGTEAFF
v_gene: TRBV19; abundance: .; j_gene: TRBJ1-2; d_gene: TRBD1; CDR3nt: TGTGCCAGTAGTTACGCCGACAGGGGGGACTATGGCTACACCTTC; CDR3aa: CASSYADRGDYGYTF
v_gene: TRBV6-1; abundance: few; j_gene: TRBJ1-5; d_gene: .; CDR3nt: TGTGCCAGCAGTCCTATCCTTACAGGGATTCAGCCCCAGCATTTT; CDR3aa: CASSPILTGIQPQHF
v_gene: TRBV18; abundance: .; j_gene: TRBJ1-1; d_gene: .; CDR3nt: TGTGCCAGCGCAACCAGTGAGGTCGCTGAAGCTTTCTTT; CDR3aa: CASATSEVAEAFF
v_gene: TRBV5-1; abundance: once; j_gene: TRBJ2-1; d_gene: TRBD2; CDR3nt: TGCGCCAGCAGTTACCCTAGCGGGGGGAGCTCCTACAATGAGCAGTTCTTC; CDR3aa: CASSYPSGGSSYNEQFF
v_gene: TRBV5-6; abundance: .; j_gene: TRBJ1-2; d_gene: TRBD1; CDR3nt: TGTGCCAGCAGCTCAGGACAGGGGAGGTTGGTCTATGGCTACACCTTC; CDR3aa: CASSSGQGRLVYGYTF
v_gene: TRBV7-3; abundance: .; j_gene: TRBJ2-1; d_gene: TRBD2; CDR3nt: TGTGCCAGCAGCCTGTCAGTTACTAGCGGAACCTACAATGAGCAGTTCTTC; CDR3aa: CASSLSVTSGTYNEQFF
v_gene: TRBV18; abundance: .; j_gene: TRBJ2-7; d_gene: .; CDR3nt: TGTGCCAGCTCCCCAACAAAGACAGGACAATACGAGCAGTACTTC; CDR3aa: CASSPTKTGQYEQYF
v_gene: TRBV5-6; abundance: .; j_gene: TRBJ1-1; d_gene: .; CDR3nt: TGTGCCAGCAGCTTCCAGGCGTTGTACACTGAAGCTTTCTTT; CDR3aa: CASSFQALYTEAFF
v_gene: TRBV4-1; abundance: .; j_gene: TRBJ2-7; d_gene: TRBD2; CDR3nt: TGCGCCAGCAGCCCTCAACTAGCGGCTGACTACTACGAGCAGTACTTC; CDR3aa: CASSPQLAADYYEQYF
v_gene: TRBV5-6; abundance: .; j_gene: TRBJ1-3; d_gene: TRBD1; CDR3nt: TGTGCCAGCACCTTCGGGGACAGGGCTGGAAACACCATATATTTT; CDR3aa: CASTFGDRAGNTIYF
v_gene: TRBV19; abundance: .; j_gene: TRBJ2-5; d_gene: .; CDR3nt: TGTGCCAGTAGTCGAAAGGAGGCGGGGTCCCAAGAGACCCAGTACTTC; CDR3aa: CASSRKEAGSQETQYF
v_gene: TRBV11-2; abundance: .; j_gene: TRBJ1-2; d_gene: .; CDR3nt: TGTGCCAGCAGCTTAGGTGCGGGTAACTATGGCTACACCTTC; CDR3aa: CASSLGAGNYGYTF
v_gene: TRBV11-3; abundance: .; j_gene: TRBJ2-1; d_gene: TRBD2; CDR3nt: TGTGCCAGCAGCTTAGATGAGCTAGCGGGTTACAATGAGCAGTTCTTC; CDR3aa: CASSLDELAGYNEQFF
v_gene: TRBV10-1; abundance: .; j_gene: TRBJ2-1; d_gene: TRBD2; CDR3nt: TGCGCCAGCAGTGGCCTTAGCGGGAGCTCCTACAATGAGCAGTTCTTC; CDR3aa: CASSGLSGSSYNEQFF
v_gene: TRBV29-1; abundance: .; j_gene: TRBJ2-2; d_gene: TRBD2; CDR3nt: TGCAGCGCGATGACTAGCGGGAGGGAAGACACCGGGGAGCTGTTTTTT; CDR3aa: CSAMTSGREDTGELFF
v_gene: TRBV19; abundance: .; j_gene: TRBJ2-6; d_gene: .; CDR3nt: TGTGCCAGTAGTATACGGTCGGGAGACGGGGCCAACGTCCTGACTTTC; CDR3aa: CASSIRSGDGANVLTF
v_gene: TRBV7-9; abundance: .; j_gene: TRBJ2-1; d_gene: TRBD2; CDR3nt: TGTGCCAGCAGCTCGGGACTAGCTGGCTACAATGAGCAGTTCTTC; CDR3aa: CASSSGLAGYNEQFF
v_gene: TRBV4-3; abundance: few; j_gene: TRBJ2-5; d_gene: TRBD2; CDR3nt: TGCGCCAGCAGCCAAGGTATAGCGGGAGATGTAGAGACCCAGTACTTC; CDR3aa: CASSQGIAGDVETQYF
v_gene: TRBV5-4; abundance: .; j_gene: TRBJ1-2; d_gene: TRBD1; CDR3nt: TGTGCCAGCAGCTTGGGACAGGGGATCGGCTATGGCTACACCTTC; CDR3aa: CASSLGQGIGYGYTF
v_gene: TRBV11-2; abundance: .; j_gene: TRBJ1-2; d_gene: .; CDR3nt: TGTGCCAGCAGCTTAAGGCAGGGAGGCTCTCTCTATGGCTACACCTTC; CDR3aa: CASSLRQGGSLYGYTF
v_gene: TRBV6-1; abundance: .; j_gene: TRBJ2-1; d_gene: TRBD2; CDR3nt: TGTGCCAGCCTCTTGGTAGCGGGTGCCTTTTTGCAGTTCTTC; CDR3aa: CASLLVAGAFLQFF
v_gene: TRBV2; abundance: .; j_gene: TRBJ1-5; d_gene: .; CDR3nt: TGTGCCAGCAGTATACAGAGTAGCAATCAGCCCCAGCATTTT; CDR3aa: CASSIQSSNQPQHF
v_gene: TRBV5-4; abundance: .; j_gene: TRBJ1-1; d_gene: .; CDR3nt: TGTGCCAGCAGCCGCGTGTGGGCGGGGTCTGAAGCTTTCTTT; CDR3aa: CASSRVWAGSEAFF
v_gene: TRBV10-3; abundance: .; j_gene: TRBJ1-1; d_gene: TRBD1; CDR3nt: TGTGCCATCAGGGGACAGGGTAACACTGAAGCTTTCTTT; CDR3aa: CAIRGQGNTEAFF
v_gene: TRBV2; abundance: .; j_gene: TRBJ2-1; d_gene: TRBD2; CDR3nt: TGTGCCAGCAGTGAGATTCGACTAGCGGGAGTGTATGAGCAGTTCTTC; CDR3aa: CASSEIRLAGVYEQFF
v_gene: TRBV5-4; abundance: .; j_gene: TRBJ1-1; d_gene: TRBD1; CDR3nt: TGTGCCAGCAGCTTCACAGGACAGGGGGTGAACACTGAAGCTTTCTTT; CDR3aa: CASSFTGQGVNTEAFF
v_gene: TRBV7-6; abundance: once; j_gene: TRBJ2-7; d_gene: TRBD2; CDR3nt: TGTGCCAGCAGCTTAGGGGGCGGCGGGAGGGGCGAGCAGTACTTC; CDR3aa: CASSLGGGGRGEQYF